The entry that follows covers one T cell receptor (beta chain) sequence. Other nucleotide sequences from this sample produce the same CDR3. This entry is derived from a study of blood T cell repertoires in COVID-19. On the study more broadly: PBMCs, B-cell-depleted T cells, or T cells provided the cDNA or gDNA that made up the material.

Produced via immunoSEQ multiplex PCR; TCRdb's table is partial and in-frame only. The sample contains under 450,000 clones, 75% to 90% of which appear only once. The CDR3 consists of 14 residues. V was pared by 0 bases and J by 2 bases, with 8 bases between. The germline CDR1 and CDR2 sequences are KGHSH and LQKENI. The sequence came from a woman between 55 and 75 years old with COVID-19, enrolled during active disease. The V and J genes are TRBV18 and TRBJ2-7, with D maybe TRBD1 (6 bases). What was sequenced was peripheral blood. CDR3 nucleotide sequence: TGTGCCAGCTCACCACCTGGACAGACCTACGAGCAGTACTTC. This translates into CASSPPGQTYEQYF.